The clone carrying this T cell receptor (beta chain) appeared a single time. TCRdb keeps only in-frame clones here, not all; method: immunoSEQ multiplex PCR. The sample lists 60,000 to 85,000 clones; over 75% were seen once. This sample is drawn from a study of technical replicates of blood from several donors. The V end was cut by 6 bases, the J end by 2 bases, with 17 bases between. The CDR3 spans 15 residues. Looked up from germline, CDR1 is MNHNS and CDR2 is SASEGT. The TCR sequence derives from a human donor in good health. Sequenced input: T cells isolated from PBMCs. The chain employs TRBV6-1 and TRBJ2-7; D is possibly TRBD2 (6 bases). The CDR3 DNA reads TGTGCCAGCAGCGGGGAGGACATACCTACCTACGAGCAGTACTTC. Its translation: CASSGEDIPTYEQYF.